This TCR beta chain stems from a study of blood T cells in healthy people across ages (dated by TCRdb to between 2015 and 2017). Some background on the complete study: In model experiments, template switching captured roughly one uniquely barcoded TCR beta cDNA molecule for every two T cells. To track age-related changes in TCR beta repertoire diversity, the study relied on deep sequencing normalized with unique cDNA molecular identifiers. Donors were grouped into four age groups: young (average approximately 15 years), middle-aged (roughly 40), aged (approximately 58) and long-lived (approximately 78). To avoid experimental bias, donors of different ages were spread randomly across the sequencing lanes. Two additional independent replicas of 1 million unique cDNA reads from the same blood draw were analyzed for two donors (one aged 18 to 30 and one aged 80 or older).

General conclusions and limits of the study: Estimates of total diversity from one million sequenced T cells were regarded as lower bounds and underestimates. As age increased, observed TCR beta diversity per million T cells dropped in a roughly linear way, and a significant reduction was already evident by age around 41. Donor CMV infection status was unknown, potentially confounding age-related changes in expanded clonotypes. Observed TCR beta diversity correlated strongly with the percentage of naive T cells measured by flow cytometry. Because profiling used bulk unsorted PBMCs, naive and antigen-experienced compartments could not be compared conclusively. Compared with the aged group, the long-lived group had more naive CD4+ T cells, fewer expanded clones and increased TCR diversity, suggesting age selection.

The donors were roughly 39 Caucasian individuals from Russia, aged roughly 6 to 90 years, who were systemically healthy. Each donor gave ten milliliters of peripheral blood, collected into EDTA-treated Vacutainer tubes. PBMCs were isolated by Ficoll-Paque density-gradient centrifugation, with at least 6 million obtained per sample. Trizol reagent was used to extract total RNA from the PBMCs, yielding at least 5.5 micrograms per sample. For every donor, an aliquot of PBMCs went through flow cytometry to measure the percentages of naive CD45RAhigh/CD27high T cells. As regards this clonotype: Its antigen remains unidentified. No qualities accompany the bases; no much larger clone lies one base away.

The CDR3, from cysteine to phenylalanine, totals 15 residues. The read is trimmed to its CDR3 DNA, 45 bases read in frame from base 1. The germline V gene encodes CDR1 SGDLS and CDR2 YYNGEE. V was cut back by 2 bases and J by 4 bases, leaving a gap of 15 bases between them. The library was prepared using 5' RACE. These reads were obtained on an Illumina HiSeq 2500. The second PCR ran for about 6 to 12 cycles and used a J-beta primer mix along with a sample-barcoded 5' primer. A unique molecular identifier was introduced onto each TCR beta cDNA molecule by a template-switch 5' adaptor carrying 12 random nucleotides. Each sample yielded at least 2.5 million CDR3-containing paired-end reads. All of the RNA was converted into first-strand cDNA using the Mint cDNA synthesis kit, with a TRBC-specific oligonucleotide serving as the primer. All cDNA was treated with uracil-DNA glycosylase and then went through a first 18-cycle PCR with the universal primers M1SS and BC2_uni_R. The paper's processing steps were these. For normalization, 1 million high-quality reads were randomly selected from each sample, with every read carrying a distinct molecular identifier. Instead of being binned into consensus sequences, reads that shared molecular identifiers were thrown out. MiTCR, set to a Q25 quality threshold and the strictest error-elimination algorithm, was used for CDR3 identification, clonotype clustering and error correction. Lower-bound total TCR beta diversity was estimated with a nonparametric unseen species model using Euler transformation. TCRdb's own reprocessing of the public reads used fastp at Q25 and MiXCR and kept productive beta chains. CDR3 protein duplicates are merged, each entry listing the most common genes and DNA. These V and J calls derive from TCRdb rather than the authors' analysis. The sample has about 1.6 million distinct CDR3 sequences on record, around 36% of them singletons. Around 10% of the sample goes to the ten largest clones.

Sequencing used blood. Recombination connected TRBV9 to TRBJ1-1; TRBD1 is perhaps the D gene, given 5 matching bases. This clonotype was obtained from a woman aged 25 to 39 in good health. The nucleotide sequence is TGTGCCAGCAGCGTCGGGGGTGGGGATTTCACTGAAGCTTTCTTT. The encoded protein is CASSVGGGDFTEAFF.